A single sample gave rise to the 8 T cell receptor beta chains below, sequenced in a study of blood T cells in healthy people across ages. For the second PCR, which ran for about 7 to 12 cycles, a sample-barcoded 5' primer and a J-beta primer mix were used. One entry per CDR3 protein, called by TCRdb with MiXCR from the 5' RACE reads. Among about 1.4 million distinct CDR3 sequences listed, approximately 59% were seen once. The sequencing sample was made of blood. The origin of the receptors is a man aged 18 to 30 in good health.

This chain connects TRBV3-1 to TRBJ2-1; 8 nucleotides align to TRBD2. The tail of the sequence fits TRBJ2-7 better, so the J call may be wrong. Germline CDR1 LGHDT, CDR2 YNNKEL (reference sequence). This CDR3 is 17 amino acids long. CDR3 DNA sequence: TGTGCCAGCAGCCAAGCCCACCTAGCGGGCTCCTACAATGAGCAGTACTTC. It yields the protein CASSQAHLAGSYNEQYF.

This rearrangement joins TRBV19 to TRBJ1-5; TRBD1 might be the D (5 bases). The germline V gene has CDR1 LNHDA and CDR2 SQIVND (reference sequence). CDR3 size: 14 residues. The V end lost 6 bases, the J end lost 6 bases, and 15 bases lay between the germline ends. The CDR3 DNA is TGTGCCAGTAGGGCCCACAGGCGAGGTCAGCCCCAGCATTTT. Translation gives CASRAHRRGQPQHF.

This rearrangement joins TRBV2 to TRBJ2-2; 8 bases are shared with TRBD1. This CDR3 spans 15 amino acids. Germline V gene sequence: CDR1 SNHLY, CDR2 FYNNEI. V trimming: 5 bases; J trimming: 6 bases; junction bases outside the gene matches: 8. The CDR3 sequence: CASSSSDRGPGELFF. The CDR3 nucleotides read TGTGCCAGCAGTTCCTCAGACAGGGGTCCCGGGGAGCTGTTTTTT.

In its sample, this clonotype was seen a few times. The J gene is TRBJ1-1, the V gene TRBV12-3 or TRBV12-4; D might be TRBD1 (5 bases). The CDR3 sequence is 13 residues long. The germline V and J ends were trimmed by 3 bases and 4 bases, with 9 bases remaining between them. CDR3 DNA: TGTGCCAGCAGTTTTGCGGGGGGCACTGAAGCTTTCTTT. It codes for CASSFAGGTEAFF.

V usage is TRBV15 and J usage is TRBJ1-4, with D perhaps matching TRBD1 (6 bases). Trimming took 4 bases from V and 9 from J, leaving 21 bases between them. Germline V CDR1 and CDR2: LNHNV, YYDKDF (reference sequence). The CDR3 is made up of 16 amino acids. In DNA form, the CDR3 reads TGTGCCACCAGCACACCACAGGGATCCGTAATGAAAAAACTGTTTTTT. It translates to CATSTPQGSVMKKLFF.

Points on this clonotype: An end of the junction differs from the germline gene, which may be a read error. The chain couples TRBV27 to TRBJ2-7, with D possibly called TRBD1 or TRBD2 (5 bases each). The germline gives CDR1 MNHEY, CDR2 SMNVEV (reference sequence). The CDR3 contains 13 residues. CDR3: CASSPGSSHEQYF. The CDR3 DNA reads as TGTGCCAGCTCTCCAGGGAGCTCCCACGAGCAGTACTTC.

This clonotype was seen only a few times. The chain is built from TRBV7-9 and TRBJ1-4; TRBD1 aligns across 8 bases. The ends lost 4 bases at V and 4 bases at J; junction bases unmatched: 14. Germline CDR1 SEHNR, CDR2 FQNEAQ (reference sequence). The CDR3 loop spans 18 amino acids. The CDR3 loop reads CASSSSGGAGQDNEKLFF. The CDR3 nucleotides read TGTGCCAGCAGCTCCAGCGGGGGGGCGGGACAGGATAATGAAAAACTGTTTTTT. The full variable domain, rest sourced from reference TRBV7-9 and TRBJ1-4, is DTGVSQNPRHKITKRGQNVTFRCDPISEHNRLYWYRQTLGQGPEFLTYFQNEAQLEKSRLLSDRFSAERPKGSFSTLEIQRTEQGDSAMYLCASSSSGGAGQDNEKLFFGSGTQLSVL.

The CDR3 spells CASSLRRTATNEKLFF. CDR3 DNA sequence: TGTGCCAGCAGCTTGAGACGCACCGCAACTAATGAAAAACTGTTTTTT. The gene calls are TRBV7-2 and TRBJ1-4; D remains ambiguous. Per the germline V gene, CDR1 is SGHTA and CDR2 is FQGNSA. The CDR3 spans 16 residues. V was shortened by 3 bases and J by 0 bases, with 11 bases between the two germline ends.